Presented here are 18 T cell receptor beta chains from one specimen sequenced in a study of blood T cell repertoires in COVID-19. Profiled with immunoSEQ multiplex PCR; TCRdb holds only in-frame clones, not every one. The profile shows fewer than 500,000 clones, around 90% of them singletons. The sequenced sample was peripheral blood. The receptors come from a man younger than 35 with COVID-19, enrolled during active disease.

The CDR3 is CASSPRGDTEAFF. CDR3 DNA sequence: TGTGCCAGCAGTCCGCGGGGGGACACTGAAGCTTTCTTT. The chain is built from TRBV12-3 or TRBV12-4 and TRBJ1-1; D perhaps matches TRBD1 (5 bases). V was pared by 5 bases and J by 3 bases, with 10 bases between. This CDR3 spans 13 amino acids.

The rearrangement uses TRBV20-1 and TRBJ1-2, with TRBD1 as a possible D gene (6 bases). The germline V gene has CDR1 DFQATT and CDR2 SNEGSKA (reference sequence). CDR3 size: 12 residues. Trimming took off 3 bases at V and 4 bases at J, with 9 bases between the two ends. The CDR3 region is CSASRQVYGYTF. The CDR3 DNA reads as TGCAGTGCTAGTAGACAGGTCTATGGCTACACCTTC.

This clone has a count of ten or more. Other DNA sequences in the sample encode the same CDR3. This chain uses TRBV27 with TRBJ2-7; 8 nucleotides line up with TRBD2. Germline V lookup: CDR1 MNHEY, CDR2 SMNVEV (reference sequence). This CDR3 spans 15 amino acids. The trim removed 5 bases at V and 2 bases at J, leaving 8 bases unmatched. This CDR3 reads CASSVTSGTAYEQYF. CDR3 nucleotides: TGTGCCAGCAGTGTAACTAGCGGAACTGCCTACGAGCAGTACTTC.

The rearrangement links TRBV4-1 to TRBJ2-1, with a weak D call TRBD1 (5 bases). V gave up 0 bases and J gave up 5 bases, with 11 bases separating them. The CDR3 consists of 15 residues. Looked up from germline, CDR1 is MGHRA and CDR2 is YSYEKL. CDR3 protein: CASSQDHRGDNEQFF. The CDR3 DNA sequence: TGCGCCAGCAGCCAAGATCATAGGGGCGACAATGAGCAGTTCTTC.

The chain employs TRBV7-8 and TRBJ2-7, with D maybe TRBD2 (5 bases). The CDR3 length is 14 residues. Germline V gives CDR1 SGHVS, CDR2 FQNEAQ. V lost 4 bases and J lost 6, with 16 bases in between. CDR3 sequence (DNA): TGTGCCAGCAGCTCCAACACCGAAGGACTCGAGCAGTACTTC. This sequence encodes CASSSNTEGLEQYF.

The rearrangement joins TRBV7-9 to TRBJ1-1; D perhaps matches TRBD1 (5 bases). There are 14 residues in the CDR3. With 1 base removed from V and 5 bases from J, the gap between germline ends came to 11 bases. Germline V gene sequence: CDR1 SEHNR, CDR2 FQNEAQ (reference sequence). This chain's CDR3 is CASSLVAGFTEAFF. The CDR3 nucleotides read TGTGCCAGCAGCTTAGTGGCAGGGTTTACTGAAGCTTTCTTT. The complete variable domain, with remaining parts taken from reference TRBV7-9 and TRBJ1-1, reads DTGVSQNPRHKITKRGQNVTFRCDPISEHNRLYWYRQTLGQGPEFLTYFQNEAQLEKSRLLSDRFSAERPKGSFSTLEIQRTEQGDSAMYLCASSLVAGFTEAFFGQGTRLTVV.

This clone has a single count. The gene calls are TRBV5-1 and TRBJ1-4; weak D call: TRBD1 (5 bases). The CDR3 spans 17 residues. V lost 1 base and J 1 base, leaving 14 bases between the germline ends. Germline lookup yields CDR1 SGHRS and CDR2 YFSETQ. The CDR3 nucleotides read TGCGCCAGCAGCTTGTCTTTTGCGGGGGTAACTAATGAAAAACTGTTTTTT. It codes for CASSLSFAGVTNEKLFF.

V is TRBV7-8 and J is TRBJ2-5, with D maybe TRBD2 (5 bases). V dropped 7 bases and J dropped 0 bases, with 12 bases sitting between them. The CDR3 extends over 14 amino acids. Germline CDR1 and CDR2: SGHVS and FQNEAQ. CDR3 in amino acids: CASTSREDQETQYF. The CDR3 DNA follows: TGTGCCAGCACCTCCCGGGAAGACCAAGAGACCCAGTACTTC. Full variable domain (missing parts from reference TRBV7-8 and TRBJ2-5): GAGVSQSPRYKVAKRGQDVALRCDPISGHVSLFWYQQALGQGPEFLTYFQNEAQLDKSGLPSDRFFAERPEGSVSTLKIQRTQQEDSAVYLCASTSREDQETQYFGPGTRLLVL.

This chain uses TRBV7-9 with TRBJ1-5, with 10 bases fitting TRBD1. The V gene's germline CDR1 is SEHNR and CDR2 FQNEAQ (reference sequence). V lost 5 bases to trimming and J lost 6 bases; unmatched junction nucleotides: 7. CDR3 length equals 15 residues. The CDR3 sequence: CASSLGQGVGQPQHF. For the CDR3, the DNA is TGTGCCAGCAGCCTTGGACAGGGGGTTGGTCAGCCCCAGCATTTT.

There are a few counts of this clone. The chain employs TRBV2 and TRBJ1-5, with TRBD1 identical over 7 bases. The germline gives CDR1 SNHLY, CDR2 FYNNEI. V shed 10 bases, J shed 4 bases, and the junction held 7 bases outside the gene matches. The CDR3 length is 13 residues. In DNA, the CDR3 is TGTGCCACCCGGACAGGTCTTAATCAGCCCCAGCATTTT. Protein product: CATRTGLNQPQHF.

The V and J genes are TRBV5-6 and TRBJ1-5, with D possibly matching TRBD1 (6 bases). This CDR3 region has 15 residues. CDR1 is SGHDT and CDR2 is YYEEEE in the germline V gene. Trimming took 1 base from V and 4 from J, leaving 12 bases between them. CDR3 protein: CASSLYRVGNQPQHF. The DNA of the CDR3 is TGTGCCAGCAGCTTGTACAGGGTAGGGAATCAGCCCCAGCATTTT.

This clone has just one count. The chain joins TRBV12-5 to TRBJ2-3, with TRBD2 identical over 12 bases. This CDR3 is 17 amino acids long. The J segment lost 5 bases and the V segment lost 2 bases, leaving 8 bases of the junction unmatched. Germline-derived CDR1 and CDR2 are LGHNT and FRNRAP. For the CDR3, the DNA is TGTGCTAGTGGTTTGAAGCTAGCGGGAGGGCCGCGAGATACGCAGTATTTT. It encodes CASGLKLAGGPRDTQYF. Full variable domain (rest looked up from reference TRBV12-5 and TRBJ2-3): DARVTQTPRHKVTEMGQEVTMRCQPILGHNTVFWYRQTMMQGLELLAYFRNRAPLDDSGMPKDRFSAEMPDATLATLKIQPSEPRDSAVYFCASGLKLAGGPRDTQYFGPGTRLTVL.

The rearrangement uses TRBV6-5 and TRBJ2-5; 8 nucleotides match TRBD1. The CDR3 contains 14 residues. Trimming cost V 4 bases and J 5 bases; bases outside gene matches: 6. CDR1 is MNHEY and CDR2 is SVGAGI in the germline V gene. The CDR3 DNA reads TGTGCCAGCAGTTCTACAGGGGGTGGCGAGACCCAGTACTTC. Amino acids: CASSSTGGGETQYF.

The sample holds one count of this clone. This sequence joins TRBV5-1 and TRBJ1-6, with 7 bases aligning to TRBD1. Germline V CDR1 and CDR2: SGHRS, YFSETQ. J was trimmed by 14 bases and V by 1 base; bases with no gene match: 6. This CDR3 has 13 amino acids. CDR3 in DNA: TGCGCCAGCAGCTTGCAGGGGGATGGGGCCCTCCACTTT. This gives the protein CASSLQGDGALHF.

V and J are TRBV12-1 and TRBJ2-1; the DNA was not compared with TRBD2, the D call given in the table. TRBV12-1 is given as a pseudogene. CDR3 size: 12 residues. The CDR3 loop reads CASSFSSLPQFF. The CDR3 DNA reads as TGTGCCAGCAGCTTCTCCTCTCTACCCCAGTTCTTC.

This clone is a singleton in its sample. This chain uses TRBV29-1 with TRBJ2-7; unclear D gene. V dropped 1 base and J dropped 0 bases, with 19 bases sitting between them. In germline, CDR1 is SQVTM, CDR2 ANQGSEA. CDR3 size: 17 residues. CDR3 in DNA: TGCAGCGTTGAAGGCAGAGGAACCTCGTCTGACTCCTACGAGCAGTACTTC. Translation gives CSVEGRGTSSDSYEQYF.

The chain links TRBV12-3 or TRBV12-4 to TRBJ1-6; the D gene is possibly TRBD1 (6 bases). V lost 10 bases to trimming and J lost 2 bases, with 9 bases between them. This CDR3 comprises 13 residues. The CDR3 bases are TGTGCCACCAGGGACACCTATAATTCACCCCTCCACTTT. Translation: CATRDTYNSPLHF.

The rearrangement uses TRBV2 and TRBJ1-5; D gene unclear. Germline CDR1 reads SNHLY; CDR2 reads FYNNEI. The CDR3 sequence is 13 residues long. Trimming left V 5 bases short and J 8 bases short, with 13 bases between. CDR3 protein: CASSFTAQKPQHF. The CDR3 region has the DNA TGTGCCAGCAGTTTCACAGCTCAGAAGCCCCAGCATTTT.